In its sample, the clone carrying this T cell receptor (beta chain) was seen a few times. Its antigen is currently unknown. This record belongs to a study of T cells in Graves' hyperthyroidism and ophthalmopathy. The overall study: The blood sample was taken at first diagnosis, before treatment began. Study outcomes and limitations: The authors' 13 V-J model separated ophthalmopathy from stable hyperthyroidism. Most expanded thyroid clonotypes above 0.001 recurred in blood.

Regions amplified from RNA transcripts were the TCR beta CDR3 regions. The study used the HTBI primer set for a first-round RT-PCR of the TCR CDR3. TCRdb independently ran MiXCR on the multiplex PCR reads; one entry per CDR3 protein. The sample lists more than 450,000 distinct CDR3 sequences, approximately 20% occurring once. CDR1 is SGHRS, CDR2 YFSETQ, per germline. The V gene lost 5 bases and the J gene lost 5 bases, with 14 bases spanning the gap. The CDR3 runs 14 residues. This rearrangement joins TRBV5-1 to TRBJ2-4; D unresolved. The sequence came from a man aged 40-49 years with Graves' ophthalmopathy. Sequenced sample: blood. CDR3 nucleotides: TGCGCCAGCAGTAACGTGGCCTCGGAAAACATTCAGTACTTC. Translated: CASSNVASENIQYF.